This T cell receptor (beta chain) comes out of a study of T cells after posttransplantation cyclophosphamide. Assay used: immunoSEQ multiplex PCR; TCRdb lists only in-frame clones, some missing. The table records about 28,000 clones, more than 80% of them present only once. The source of this sequence is a man aged 45 to 65. The sequenced material came from PBMCs.

CDR3 nucleotide sequence: TGTGCCAGCAGTTTATCGGACAGGTTGGGGTTAGAGACCCAGTACTTC. Translation: CASSLSDRLGLETQYF. This chain joins TRBV27 and TRBJ2-5; 7 positions match TRBD1. The CDR3 is made up of 16 amino acids. Germline CDR1 MNHEY, CDR2 SMNVEV (reference sequence). After removal of 0 bases from V and 4 bases from J, the junction contained 8 bases not matched to a gene.